These T cell receptor beta chains were read from a single sample in a study of read filtering for tumor transcriptome and immune sequencing. TCRdb re-derived calls from the reads in MiXCR, one entry per CDR3 protein. The sample lists about 5,800 distinct CDR3 sequences, over 20% occurring once. The sample consisted of a population of CD138-negative cells sorted from bone marrow. The receptors were gathered from a donor at least 40 years old with multiple myeloma. Both conserved end residues are part of each CDR3. The order of the fields is V gene, D gene, clone size, J gene, CDR3 protein, CDR3 DNA. The D gene is left open where the match is weak. Size is stated for part of the rows, as once, few or many counts, or as a class when the clone is expanded.

TRBV20-1,NA,many,TRBJ1-3,CSASQGDSRGNTIYF,TGCAGTGCTAGCCAAGGTGATTCGCGTGGAAACACCATATATTTT
TRBV7-2,TRBD2,NA,TRBJ2-7,CASRPGGGNYEQYF,TGTGCCAGCAGACCGGGCGGGGGAAACTACGAGCAGTACTTC
TRBV19,TRBD2,many,TRBJ2-1,CASSIRLAAYNEQFF,TGTGCCAGTAGTATCAGACTAGCGGCGTACAATGAGCAGTTCTTC
TRBV20-1,TRBD1,medium-sized,TRBJ1-1,CSAVKGADTEAFF,TGCAGTGCCGTGAAGGGGGCGGACACTGAAGCTTTCTTT
TRBV20-1,TRBD2,medium-sized,TRBJ2-1,CSARLAGGLSYNEQFF,TGCAGTGCTAGACTAGCGGGAGGTTTGTCCTACAATGAGCAGTTCTTC
TRBV20-1,TRBD1,many,TRBJ1-4,CSAEDRGSNEKLFF,TGCAGTGCAGAAGACAGGGGGTCTAATGAAAAACTGTTTTTT
TRBV24-1,TRBD2,many,TRBJ2-5,CATRDSGRAGKGTQYF,TGTGCCACCAGGGATAGCGGGAGGGCCGGAAAGGGGACCCAGTACTTC
TRBV12-5,NA,NA,TRBJ2-2,CASAETWELLF,TGTGCTAGTGCCGAAACCTGGGAACTGCTTTTT
TRBV9,NA,many,TRBJ2-7,CASSVAQAHYEQYF,TGTGCCAGCAGCGTAGCCCAAGCCCACTACGAGCAGTACTTC
TRBV2,TRBD2,many,TRBJ2-7,CASSKRGSGNTYEQYF,TGTGCCAGCTCCAAGCGGGGTAGCGGGAACACCTACGAGCAGTACTTC
TRBV6-2/TRBV6-3,TRBD2,medium-sized,TRBJ2-3,CASSRLAGGVGTQYF,TGTGCCAGCTCAAGACTAGCGGGAGGGGTCGGAACGCAGTATTTT
TRBV5-1,TRBD2,medium-sized,TRBJ2-1,CASSPGLAGYNEQFF,TGCGCCAGCAGCCCCGGACTAGCGGGCTACAATGAGCAGTTCTTC
TRBV12-3/TRBV12-4,NA,NA,TRBJ2-3,CVCSSVEQGGHTQYF,TGTGTCTGCAGTTCAGTTGAGCAGGGGGGACATACGCAGTATTTT
TRBV20-1,TRBD2,medium-sized,TRBJ2-7,CSARGGTSGPYEQYF,TGCAGTGCTAGAGGTGGTACTAGCGGTCCCTACGAGCAGTACTTC
TRBV20-1,TRBD2,many,TRBJ2-7,CSARVPEREGAYEQYF,TGCAGTGCTAGAGTCCCGGAGCGGGAGGGGGCCTACGAGCAGTACTTC
TRBV4-1,TRBD1,many,TRBJ1-5,CASSQVFSAGGVIQPQHF,TGCGCCAGCAGCCAAGTCTTTTCGGCAGGGGGAGTGATTCAGCCCCAGCATTTT
TRBV19,TRBD1,few,TRBJ1-5,CASSVTGGRQPQHF,TGTGCCAGTAGTGTCACAGGGGGCAGGCAGCCCCAGCATTTT
TRBV5-8,TRBD1,few,TRBJ1-5,CASSRKGQGYQPQHF,TGTGCCAGCAGCCGAAAGGGACAGGGTTATCAGCCCCAGCATTTT
TRBV5-6,NA,NA,TRBJ1-5,CASSSGPAYPQHF,TGTGCCAGCAGCTCCGGACCGGCCTACCCCCAGCATTTT
TRBV10-3,NA,medium-sized,TRBJ2-6,CAISEQGGLYGANVLTF,TGTGCCATCAGTGAACAGGGAGGTTTATATGGGGCCAACGTCCTGACTTTC
TRBV6-2/TRBV6-3,NA,few,TRBJ2-1,CASRPSGQSYNEQFF,TGTGCCAGCAGGCCGAGTGGACAGTCTTACAATGAGCAGTTCTTC
TRBV20-1,NA,many,TRBJ2-5,CSASRRTQYF,TGCAGTGCTAGCCGTAGGACCCAGTACTTC
TRBV7-9,NA,medium-sized,TRBJ1-1,CASRPGLPPDTEAFF,TGTGCCAGCAGACCGGGACTCCCCCCCGACACTGAAGCTTTCTTT
TRBV20-1,NA,many,TRBJ1-1,CSADARGNTEAFF,TGCAGTGCGGACGCTCGTGGGAACACTGAAGCTTTCTTT
TRBV28,NA,many,TRBJ2-1,CASSNRGGGDNEQFF,TGTGCCAGTTCAAATAGGGGTGGGGGAGACAATGAGCAGTTCTTC
TRBV10-1,TRBD1,many,TRBJ1-1,CASSEQTGRAFF,TGCGCCAGCAGTGAGCAGACAGGGAGAGCTTTCTTT
TRBV12-3/TRBV12-4,TRBD1,many,TRBJ2-5,CASSLEDRRETQYF,TGTGCCAGCAGTTTAGAGGACAGGAGAGAGACCCAGTACTTC
TRBV27,NA,many,TRBJ1-5,CASSIGPYSNQPQHF,TGTGCCAGCAGCATCGGGCCCTATAGCAATCAGCCCCAGCATTTT
TRBV7-2,NA,medium-sized,TRBJ2-3,CASSPIPPRDTQYF,TGTGCCAGCAGCCCTATACCCCCGAGGGATACGCAGTATTTT
TRBV20-1,NA,many,TRBJ1-5,CSAQYRRNQPQHF,TGCAGTGCCCAGTACAGGCGCAATCAGCCCCAGCATTTT
TRBV29-1,NA,many,TRBJ2-5,CSVGDPKAQYF,TGCAGCGTTGGAGACCCTAAGGCCCAGTACTTC
TRBV20-1,NA,medium-sized,TRBJ2-7,CSAKFGPTGHEQYF,TGCAGTGCTAAATTTGGACCGACGGGCCACGAGCAGTACTTC
TRBV28,NA,many,TRBJ2-5,CASSSRGWTAQETQYF,TGTGCCAGCAGTTCAAGGGGGTGGACAGCGCAAGAGACCCAGTACTTC
TRBV7-3,TRBD2,medium-sized,TRBJ2-3,CASSRTGLAGGAYTQYF,TGTGCCAGCAGCCGCACGGGACTAGCGGGAGGGGCGTATACGCAGTATTTT
TRBV20-1,NA,many,TRBJ1-2,CSAREDSPGRGYYGYTF,TGCAGTGCTAGAGAAGACTCCCCCGGTAGGGGCTACTATGGCTACACCTTC
TRBV27,TRBD1,medium-sized,TRBJ2-7,CASRDIQGATYEQYF,TGTGCCAGCCGAGATATACAGGGGGCTACCTACGAGCAGTACTTC
TRBV29-1,TRBD1,medium-sized,TRBJ2-3,CSVPRTGVPDTQYF,TGCAGCGTTCCTCGGACAGGGGTCCCAGATACGCAGTATTTT
TRBV5-4,NA,many,TRBJ1-5,CASSFGGDQPQHF,TGTGCCAGCAGCTTCGGAGGGGATCAGCCCCAGCATTTT
TRBV7-6,TRBD2,many,TRBJ2-4,CASSLGPGRGAKNIQYF,TGTGCCAGCAGCTTAGGTCCGGGGAGGGGAGCCAAAAACATTCAGTACTTC
TRBV20-1,NA,many,TRBJ1-4,CSASRDGTGEKLFF,TGCAGTGCGAGCAGGGACGGAACAGGGGAAAAACTGTTTTTT
TRBV28,TRBD1,many,TRBJ2-1,CASRNRGASYNEQFF,TGTGCCAGCAGGAACAGGGGAGCATCCTACAATGAGCAGTTCTTC